This TCR beta chain was captured in a study of blood T cell repertoires in COVID-19. Overall study: Acute-phase and convalescent COVID-19 samples originated in the United States, Italy and Spain. Nucleic acid was either cDNA or gDNA, and it came from T cells, B-cell-depleted T cells, or PBMCs.

Per the original data handling: Amplified reference gene primers provided the basis for estimating nucleated cell counts. TCRdb keeps only in-frame clones here, not all; method: immunoSEQ multiplex PCR. That table is the source of V, J and clone size, and D and trimming were worked out from the DNA. This sample has some 78,000 clones, with approximately 80% found just once. This clone was found a few times. The CDR3 is made up of 16 amino acids. Germline CDR1 reads LGHNA; CDR2 reads YSLEER. With 0 bases removed from V and 0 bases from J, the gap between germline ends came to 11 bases. The material sequenced was peripheral blood. This TCR derives from a man in his sixties with active or convalescent COVID-19. The rearrangement uses TRBV4-3 and TRBJ1-2; D is perhaps TRBD1 (5 bases). CDR3 residues: CASSQDLVGANYGYTF. Written as DNA, the CDR3 is TGCGCCAGCAGCCAAGATCTAGTAGGGGCTAACTATGGCTACACCTTC.